This T cell receptor (beta chain) was profiled in a study of blood T cell repertoires in COVID-19. Study-level background: COVID-19 samples collected from the United States, Italy and Spain covered acute and convalescent phases.

The repertoire was sequenced with immunoSEQ multiplex PCR; TCRdb's copy has only in-frame clones and lacks some. The sample shows some 300,000 clones, around 88% of them seen only once. The CDR3 sequence is 14 residues long. Germline assignment: CDR1 LNHDA and CDR2 SQIVND (reference sequence). V lost 5 bases to trimming and J lost 4 bases; unmatched junction nucleotides: 5. J is TRBJ1-1 and V is TRBV19, with 9 bases aligning to TRBD1. The sequence was collected from a woman aged 25 to 39 who had recovered from COVID-19. Sequencing was done on a sample of peripheral blood. CDR3 protein: CASSADRGVTEAFF. CDR3 DNA: TGTGCCAGTAGTGCAGACAGGGGGGTCACTGAAGCTTTCTTT.